The entry that follows covers one T cell receptor (beta chain) sequence. This entry belongs to a study of technical replicates of blood from several donors. Germline loops: CDR1 SGHVS, CDR2 FQNEAQ. The CDR3 is made up of 14 amino acids. Deletions cut 4 bases from V and 4 bases from J, with 13 bases between. Assay: immunoSEQ multiplex PCR; the TCRdb copy retains only in-frame clones and omits some. This table holds about 84,000 clones, 93% found once. The chain carries TRBV7-8 and TRBJ2-5, with no clear D. The clonotype originates from a human donor in good health. The sample comprised T cells isolated from PBMCs. CDR3 in amino acids: CASSYSASIETQYF. CDR3 nucleotide sequence: TGTGCCAGCAGCTACTCTGCTAGTATAGAGACCCAGTACTTC.